The 25 T cell receptor beta chains in this list originate from one sample, sequenced in a study of T-cell reconstitution after alpha-beta-depleted transplantation in children. Unique molecular identifiers tagged the TCRbeta library. TCRdb redid the calling of the PCR reads with MiXCR, one entry per CDR3 protein. The top ten clones hold just over 5.5% of a sample with 200,000 or so distinct CDR3 sequences, 5.5% to 7% of them seen once. The sequenced sample was PBMCs, obtained before TCRalphabeta/CD19-depleted stem cell transplant. These receptors were obtained from a boy under 10 years old with acute lymphoblastic leukemia, due to receive a stem cell transplant.

This clonotype was detected ten times or more. The rearrangement uses TRBV12-3 or TRBV12-4 and TRBJ1-1; D gene unclear. V was clipped by 1 base and J by 2 bases, with 8 bases between them. This CDR3 has 14 amino acids. Here the CDR3 reads CASSLEGGNTEAFF. As DNA, the CDR3 is TGTGCCAGCAGTTTAGAGGGAGGCAACACTGAAGCTTTCTTT.

The chain couples TRBV7-8 to TRBJ1-1, with unresolved D. The V and J ends lost 4 bases and 7 bases respectively, with 16 bases between them. The length of the CDR3 is 14 residues. In germline, CDR1 is SGHVS, CDR2 FQNEAQ. The CDR3 DNA sequence: TGTGCCAGCAGCTCCACCGAAGGCGGGGTTGAAGCTTTCTTT. As protein: CASSSTEGGVEAFF.

This clonotype was found many times. At one boundary the junction diverges from the germline segment, which might be a read error. The chain uses TRBV20-1 and TRBJ2-3; unclear D gene. Germline values: CDR1 DFQATT, CDR2 SNEGSKA (reference sequence). This CDR3 spans 12 amino acids. CDR3 nucleotides: TGCAGTGTAGAACTTACTGCAGATACGCACTATTTT. It translates to CSVELTADTHYF.

Ten or more counts support this clonotype. The chain couples TRBV28 to TRBJ1-2; D is ambiguous. The CDR3 runs to 13 residues. Germline values: CDR1 MDHEN, CDR2 SYDVKM. V lost 6 bases and J lost 4, with 12 bases in between. In nucleotides, the CDR3 is TGTGCCAGCAGCGGCGGCCAGTCCTATGGCTACACCTTC. Its translation is CASSGGQSYGYTF.

This clonotype appeared many times. The rearrangement links TRBV27 to TRBJ2-5; D unclear. The V and J ends lost 3 bases and 1 base respectively, with 6 bases between them. There are 13 residues in the CDR3. Germline CDR1 is MNHEY and CDR2 is SMNVEV (reference sequence). DNA for the CDR3: TGTGCCAGCAGTTTTTCTCGCCAAGAGACCCAGTACTTC. As protein: CASSFSRQETQYF.

This clonotype was recorded at least ten times. The rearrangement uses TRBV24-1 and TRBJ2-5, with D perhaps TRBD2 (6 bases). This CDR3 contains 11 residues. Germline V gives CDR1 KGHDR, CDR2 SFDVKD. Deletions cut 9 bases from V and 5 bases from J, with 9 bases between. The CDR3 sequence is CATQLAETQYF. CDR3 DNA sequence: TGTGCCACCCAACTAGCTGAGACCCAGTACTTC.

This clonotype was recorded at least ten times. The rearrangement uses TRBV12-3 or TRBV12-4 and TRBJ1-2; no firm D call. The CDR3 runs 12 residues. Trimming cost V 6 bases and J 4 bases, with 9 bases left between them. CDR3 DNA sequence: TGTGCCAGCAGAACAGACCTCTATGGCTACACCTTC. It translates to CASRTDLYGYTF.

The rearrangement links TRBV4-3 to TRBJ2-7, with 7 bases fitting TRBD1. Germline V gene sequence: CDR1 LGHNA, CDR2 YSLEER. The junction had 8 bases not matched to a gene; V was cut back by 1 base and J by 5 bases. CDR3 length: 15 residues. CDR3: CASSQVSQGLNEQYF. DNA of the CDR3: TGCGCCAGCAGCCAAGTTTCACAGGGGTTAAACGAGCAGTACTTC.

This clonotype came up many times. V is TRBV5-1 and J is TRBJ2-5, with D unclear. Trimming took 0 bases from V and 1 from J, leaving 7 bases between them. CDR3 size: 14 residues. Germline CDR1 and CDR2: SGHRS and YFSETQ. As DNA, the CDR3 is TGCGCCAGCAGCTTGGGGGCTAGCCAAGAGACCCAGTACTTC. This gives the protein CASSLGASQETQYF. The full variable domain, in which reference TRBV5-1 and TRBJ2-5 provide the parts outside the CDR3, is KAGVTQTPRYLIKTRGQQVTLSCSPISGHRSVSWYQQTPGQGLQFLFEYFSETQRNKGNFPGRFSGRQFSNSRSEMNVSTLELGDSALYLCASSLGASQETQYFGPGTRLLVL.

This clonotype has at least ten counts. The CDR3 sequence: CASSPTRTDTQYF. The CDR3 DNA reads as TGCGCCAGCAGCCCTACCCGCACAGATACGCAGTATTTT. This chain joins TRBV5-1 and TRBJ2-3; no reliable D call. V lost 4 bases and J lost 1, with 7 bases in between. The CDR3 covers 13 residues. Germline V gene data show CDR1 as SGHRS and CDR2 as YFSETQ. Complete variable domain (other parts from reference TRBV5-1 and TRBJ2-3): KAGVTQTPRYLIKTRGQQVTLSCSPISGHRSVSWYQQTPGQGLQFLFEYFSETQRNKGNFPGRFSGRQFSNSRSEMNVSTLELGDSALYLCASSPTRTDTQYFGPGTRLTVL.

This clonotype appeared a few times. V gene TRBV6-1 combines with J gene TRBJ2-2; maybe TRBD1 (5 bases). The CDR3 length is 16 residues. Trimming took 6 bases from V and 2 from J, leaving 16 bases between them. The V gene's germline CDR1 is MNHNS and CDR2 SASEGT. CDR3 residues: CASRAIGVTNTGELFF. DNA for the CDR3: TGTGCCAGCAGAGCTATAGGGGTCACCAACACCGGGGAGCTGTTTTTT.

The sample holds many counts of this clonotype. Mismatch with germline at one junction end may stem from a read error. V is TRBV20-1 and J is TRBJ1-5; 8 bases align to TRBD1. CDR1 DFQATT and CDR2 SNEGSKA come from the germline V gene (reference sequence). The CDR3 loop spans 15 amino acids. The CDR3 spells CSAIDRGYSNQPQHF. The CDR3 DNA sequence: TGCAGCGCTATTGACAGGGGTTATAGCAATCAGCCCCAGCATTTT.

This clonotype has a count of ten or more. CDR3 amino acids: CASSSGTATDTQYF. For the CDR3, the DNA is TGTGCCAGCAGCTCCGGGACAGCCACAGATACGCAGTATTTT. The chain is built from TRBV7-9 and TRBJ2-3; 7 nucleotides line up with TRBD1. Looked up from germline, CDR1 is SEHNR and CDR2 is FQNEAQ (reference sequence). The CDR3 consists of 14 residues. Germline trimming cut 4 bases from V and 2 bases from J; bases unmatched to any gene: 3.

This clonotype was detected many times. The genes are TRBV2 and TRBJ2-3; 10 nucleotides agree with TRBD1. The CDR3 is made up of 15 amino acids. V lost 5 bases to trimming and J lost 5 bases; unmatched junction nucleotides: 7. Per germline, CDR1 SNHLY and CDR2 FYNNEI. The CDR3: CASSYRTGGGDTQYF. The CDR3 coding sequence is TGTGCCAGCAGTTACAGGACAGGGGGGGGAGATACGCAGTATTTT.

This clonotype was counted many times. The chain uses TRBV29-1 and TRBJ2-7; no clear D gene. From germline, CDR1 is SQVTM and CDR2 ANQGSEA. Between the trimmed V and J ends, which lost 6 bases and 4 bases, there was a span of 16 bases. The CDR3 consists of 13 residues. In nucleotides, the CDR3 is TGCAGCGTATCCACCCTGGACGGTTACGAGCAGTACTTC. It yields the protein CSVSTLDGYEQYF.

This clonotype has ten or more counts. This chain connects TRBV28 to TRBJ2-7; tentatively, D is TRBD1 or TRBD2 (5 bases each). CDR3 size: 12 residues. The ends were cut back, 5 bases at V and 12 bases at J, with 17 bases in the middle. Germline V gene lookup returns CDR1 MDHEN and CDR2 SYDVKM. In nucleotides, the CDR3 is TGTGCCAGCAGTAAAAGGACCCGAGGGGCGTACTTC. Its protein is CASSKRTRGAYF. Filled out from reference TRBV28 and TRBJ2-7, the complete variable domain reads DVKVTQSSRYLVKRTGEKVFLECVQDMDHENMFWYRQDPGLGLRLIYFSYDVKMKEKGDIPEGYSVSREKKERFSLILESASTNQTSMYLCASSKRTRGAYFGPGTRLTVT.

This clonotype was seen repeatedly, ten times or more. The chain combines TRBV5-5 with TRBJ2-1; 12 nucleotides align to TRBD1. The CDR3 runs to 17 residues. Germline loops: CDR1 SGHKS, CDR2 YYEKEE (reference sequence). Germline trimming cut 1 base from V and 9 bases from J; bases unmatched to any gene: 11. CDR3 in DNA: TGTGCCAGCAGCTTGCTCCCCACCGGGACAGGGGGCGGTGAGCAGTTCTTC. This gives the protein CASSLLPTGTGGGEQFF.

The V and J genes are TRBV15 and TRBJ2-3; 9 bases agree with TRBD2. V lost 0 bases to trimming and J lost 3 bases; unmatched junction nucleotides: 4. Germline-derived CDR1 and CDR2 are LNHNV and YYDKDF (reference sequence). The CDR3 sequence is 16 residues long. The CDR3 nucleotides are TGTGCCACCAGCAGAGATCGCCTAGCGGGGACAGATACGCAGTATTTT. Protein sequence: CATSRDRLAGTDTQYF.

This clonotype was detected a few times. Relative to the germline gene, one junction end is altered; a read error may explain this. V and J are TRBV29-1 and TRBJ1-1, with no clear D. The germline V gene has CDR1 SQVTM and CDR2 ANQGSEA. The CDR3 has 10 residues. The CDR3: CSVHGGEPFF. CDR3 bases: TGCAGCGTTCACGGCGGTGAACCTTTCTTT.

V usage is TRBV6-1 and J usage is TRBJ2-3; 7 nucleotides match TRBD2. CDR3 size: 14 residues. Per the germline V gene, CDR1 is MNHNS and CDR2 is SASEGT. V shed 7 bases and J 3 bases; nucleotides not matched to a gene: 7. CDR3 sequence: CASTQLGGTDTQYF. In DNA form, the CDR3 reads TGTGCCAGCACCCAACTGGGGGGGACAGATACGCAGTATTTT.

A few counts support this clonotype. This chain uses TRBV7-3 with TRBJ2-3, with 12 bases that match TRBD2. Trimming cost V 5 bases and J 2 bases; bases outside gene matches: 5. Per germline, CDR1 SGHTA and CDR2 FQGTGA. This CDR3 comprises 16 residues. DNA for the CDR3: TGTGCCAGCAGCCAAACTAGCGGGGGGACCACAGATACGCAGTATTTT. It is translated as CASSQTSGGTTDTQYF.

In this sample, this clonotype turned up many times. This sequence joins TRBV27 and TRBJ2-1; 11 nucleotides agree with TRBD2. Germline loops: CDR1 MNHEY, CDR2 SMNVEV (reference sequence). The length of the CDR3 is 13 residues. The trim removed 2 bases at V and 10 bases at J, leaving 1 base unmatched. This CDR3 reads CASSLRLAGEQFF. The CDR3, as DNA: TGTGCCAGCAGTTTAAGACTAGCGGGGGAGCAGTTCTTC.

This clonotype has at least ten counts. The gene calls are TRBV20-1 and TRBJ2-7; possibly TRBD1 for D (6 bases). Trimming shortened V by 5 bases and J by 7 bases, and 24 bases separated the two germline ends. The CDR3 spans 15 residues. Looked up from germline, CDR1 is DFQATT and CDR2 is SNEGSKA (reference sequence). The CDR3: CSAPQRAGASREQYF. The CDR3 DNA reads as TGCAGTGCTCCCCAAAGGGCAGGGGCGTCTAGGGAGCAGTACTTC.

This clonotype has ten or more counts. V usage is TRBV20-1 and J usage is TRBJ2-1, with 10 bases lining up with TRBD1. Germline V CDR1 and CDR2: DFQATT, SNEGSKA (reference sequence). V was clipped by 3 bases and J by 8 bases; unmatched bases: 10. The CDR3 consists of 15 residues. The CDR3 nucleotides read TGCAGTGCTAGGGGCCGGGACAGGGGAATCGATGAGCAGTTCTTC. It encodes CSARGRDRGIDEQFF.

This clonotype occurred many times. This chain links TRBV12-3 or TRBV12-4 with TRBJ1-3; no clear D gene. This CDR3 is built from 13 residues. With 4 bases removed from V and 6 bases from J, the gap between germline ends came to 10 bases. The CDR3 nucleotides read TGTGCCAGCAGTTCCGGGTTGCAAAACACCATATATTTT. This encodes CASSSGLQNTIYF.